The clone carrying this TCR beta chain was found once. As yet, its antigen is unknown. This sample was included in a study of cytomegalovirus exposure and HLA in healthy donors. The study, taken as a whole, reports: It was confirmed in vitro that a few of the CMV-associated chains were specific for CMV antigens.

Primers: 60 Vbeta forward and 13 Jbeta reverse. TCRdb's table, derived via immunoSEQ multiplex PCR, lists solely in-frame clones and lacks some. The repertoire holds about 180,000 clones, with 75% to 85% as singletons. Despite likely unrecorded immune exposures, the donors were nominally healthy at the time of sampling. The CDR3 is made up of 11 amino acids. CDR1 and CDR2 from the germline V gene are DFQATT and SNEGSKA (reference sequence). Trimming took off 0 bases at V and 6 bases at J, with 3 bases between the two ends. This receptor was taken from a woman aged 30 to 39 in good health and CMV-seronegative. Sequencing was done on a sample of PBMCs. V and J are TRBV20-1 and TRBJ2-1; D remains unclear. The CDR3 sequence: CSARDINEQFF. The CDR3 DNA sequence: TGCAGTGCTAGAGATATCAATGAGCAGTTCTTC.